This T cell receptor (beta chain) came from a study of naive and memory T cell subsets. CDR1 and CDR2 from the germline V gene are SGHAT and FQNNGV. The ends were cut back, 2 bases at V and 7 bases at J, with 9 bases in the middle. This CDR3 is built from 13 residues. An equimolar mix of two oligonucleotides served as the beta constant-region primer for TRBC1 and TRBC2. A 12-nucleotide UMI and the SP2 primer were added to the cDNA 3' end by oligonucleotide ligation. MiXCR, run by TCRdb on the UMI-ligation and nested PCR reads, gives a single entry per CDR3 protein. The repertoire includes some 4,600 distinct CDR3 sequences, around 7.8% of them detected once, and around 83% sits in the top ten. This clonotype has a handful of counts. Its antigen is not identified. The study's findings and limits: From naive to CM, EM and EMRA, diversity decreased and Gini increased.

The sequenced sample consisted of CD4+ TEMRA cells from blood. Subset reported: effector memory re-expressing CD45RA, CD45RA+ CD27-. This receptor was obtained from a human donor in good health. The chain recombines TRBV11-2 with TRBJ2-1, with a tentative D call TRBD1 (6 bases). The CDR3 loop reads CASSLQGMNEQFF. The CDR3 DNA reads TGTGCCAGCAGCTTACAGGGGATGAATGAGCAGTTCTTC.